Listed below are T cell receptor beta chains from one sample, sequenced in a study of blood T cells in healthy people across ages. TCRdb reprocessed the 5' RACE reads with MiXCR, giving one entry per CDR3 protein. The sample yields around 1.5 million distinct CDR3 sequences, almost 60% seen once. Sequencing input: blood. Source of these receptors: a young man in good health. CDR3s include the opening cysteine and the closing phenylalanine or tryptophan. The order of the fields is V gene, D gene, CDR3 length, J gene, clone size, CDR3 DNA, CDR3 protein. The D gene is left open where the match is weak. A clone size is listed for some rows: how often the clone was seen (once, few, many), or a class if it is expanded.

v_gene: TRBV15; d_gene: NA; len: 16; j_gene: TRBJ2-5; abundance: NA; CDR3nt: TGTGCCACCAGCAGAGAACCGACTGTCGGACAAGAGACCCAGTACTTC; CDR3aa: CATSREPTVGQETQYF
v_gene: TRBV4-1; d_gene: NA; len: 15; j_gene: TRBJ2-7; abundance: few; CDR3nt: TGCGCCAGCAGCCAAGGCTTCGGGGCCGTGGTCGAGCAGTACTTC; CDR3aa: CASSQGFGAVVEQYF
v_gene: TRBV14; d_gene: NA; len: 15; j_gene: TRBJ2-3; abundance: NA; CDR3nt: TGTGCCAGCAGCCTCAGACAGATGAGCACAGATACGCAGTATTTT; CDR3aa: CASSLRQMSTDTQYF
v_gene: TRBV29-1; d_gene: NA; len: 13; j_gene: TRBJ2-5; abundance: NA; CDR3nt: TGCAGCGTCCAGAAAGTGTACCAAGAGACCCTGTACTTC; CDR3aa: CSVQKVYQETLYF
v_gene: TRBV6-1; d_gene: NA; len: 11; j_gene: TRBJ1-1; abundance: few; CDR3nt: TGCGCCAGCAGCGGGCTCACTGAAGCTTTCTTT; CDR3aa: CASSGLTEAFF
v_gene: TRBV4-1; d_gene: NA; len: 13; j_gene: TRBJ2-7; abundance: NA; CDR3nt: TGCGCCAGCAGCCGGTCGACAAACTACGAGCAGTACTTC; CDR3aa: CASSRSTNYEQYF
v_gene: TRBV20-1; d_gene: NA; len: 15; j_gene: TRBJ2-5; abundance: NA; CDR3nt: TGCAGTGCTATCCCCTTAGGTCCCTACCAAGAGACCCAGTACTTC; CDR3aa: CSAIPLGPYQETQYF
v_gene: TRBV11-2; d_gene: NA; len: 16; j_gene: TRBJ2-7; abundance: few; CDR3nt: TGTGCCAGCAGCTTATCCGGGCGAGACCCCTCCTACGAGCAGTACTTC; CDR3aa: CASSLSGRDPSYEQYF
v_gene: TRBV20-1; d_gene: NA; len: 12; j_gene: TRBJ1-2; abundance: NA; CDR3nt: TGCAGTGCTAGAGTATCCAGGGATGGCTACACCTTC; CDR3aa: CSARVSRDGYTF
v_gene: TRBV6-1; d_gene: TRBD1; len: 13; j_gene: TRBJ1-2; abundance: NA; CDR3nt: TGTACCAGCAGGCCGGGACAGGCCTATGGCTACACCTTC; CDR3aa: CTSRPGQAYGYTF
v_gene: TRBV2; d_gene: NA; len: 14; j_gene: TRBJ1-2; abundance: NA; CDR3nt: TGTGCCAGCAGTGATTCGATTGCAATCTATGGCTACACCTTC; CDR3aa: CASSDSIAIYGYTF
v_gene: TRBV6-5; d_gene: TRBD1; len: 16; j_gene: TRBJ2-7; abundance: NA; CDR3nt: TGTGCCAGCAGTTACTCGGGGACAGGGGGCGAAGGCGAGCAGTACTTC; CDR3aa: CASSYSGTGGEGEQYF
v_gene: TRBV3-1; d_gene: TRBD1; len: 16; j_gene: TRBJ2-7; abundance: NA; CDR3nt: TGTGCCAGCAGCCAAGGGCAAGCAGGGGGCTTCTACGAGCAGTACTTC; CDR3aa: CASSQGQAGGFYEQYF
v_gene: TRBV30; d_gene: NA; len: 11; j_gene: TRBJ2-1; abundance: NA; CDR3nt: TGTGCCTGGAGTGGGGGAAGTGGGCAGTTCTTC; CDR3aa: CAWSGGSGQFF
v_gene: TRBV3-1; d_gene: NA; len: 11; j_gene: TRBJ2-5; abundance: NA; CDR3nt: TGTGCCAGCAGCGGCTTGCAGACCCAGTACTTC; CDR3aa: CASSGLQTQYF
v_gene: TRBV6-2/TRBV6-3; d_gene: NA; len: 14; j_gene: TRBJ2-7; abundance: NA; CDR3nt: TGTGCCAGCAGTTCCACAGGGATGGACTACGAGCAGTACTTC; CDR3aa: CASSSTGMDYEQYF
v_gene: TRBV15; d_gene: TRBD2; len: 19; j_gene: TRBJ2-5; abundance: NA; CDR3nt: TGTGCCACCAGCAGAGCCGGTTGGCTGAGCGGGAGGGGACAAGAGACCCAGTACTTC; CDR3aa: CATSRAGWLSGRGQETQYF
v_gene: TRBV7-9; d_gene: NA; len: 14; j_gene: TRBJ2-7; abundance: NA; CDR3nt: TGTGCCAGCAGCTTAGCCTCGTCAGTTAGAGAGCAGTACTTC; CDR3aa: CASSLASSVREQYF
v_gene: TRBV5-1; d_gene: TRBD2; len: 17; j_gene: TRBJ2-3; abundance: NA; CDR3nt: TGCGCCAGCAGCCAGACTAGCGGGGGAGCTAGCACAGATACGCAGTATTTT; CDR3aa: CASSQTSGGASTDTQYF
v_gene: TRBV20-1; d_gene: NA; len: 12; j_gene: TRBJ1-1; abundance: NA; CDR3nt: TGCAGTGCCGCTTGGGAGAACACTGAAGCTTTCTTT; CDR3aa: CSAAWENTEAFF
v_gene: TRBV30; d_gene: NA; len: 14; j_gene: TRBJ1-2; abundance: NA; CDR3nt: TGTGCCTGGAGTGTACTATCGGATAACTATGGCTACACCTTC; CDR3aa: CAWSVLSDNYGYTF
v_gene: TRBV27; d_gene: NA; len: 17; j_gene: TRBJ2-4; abundance: NA; CDR3nt: TGTGCCAACAGTTTAGGGTGGGCGAAGGGCAACAAAAACATTCAGTACTTC; CDR3aa: CANSLGWAKGNKNIQYF
v_gene: TRBV6-4; d_gene: TRBD1; len: 15; j_gene: TRBJ2-1; abundance: once; CDR3nt: TGTGCCAGCAGCGACGCCGCAGGGGGATACAATGAGCAGTTCTTC; CDR3aa: CASSDAAGGYNEQFF
v_gene: TRBV5-1; d_gene: NA; len: 15; j_gene: TRBJ2-1; abundance: many; CDR3nt: TGCGCCAGCAGCTTGGGAGGGGGGGCCTACAATGAGCAGTTCTTC; CDR3aa: CASSLGGGAYNEQFF
v_gene: TRBV6-1; d_gene: NA; len: 14; j_gene: TRBJ1-3; abundance: few; CDR3nt: TGTGCCAGCAGTGAGGGGGGGTCCGGAAACACCATATATTTT; CDR3aa: CASSEGGSGNTIYF
v_gene: TRBV6-1; d_gene: TRBD1; len: 17; j_gene: TRBJ1-6; abundance: NA; CDR3nt: TGTGCCAGCAGTAGACAGGGAATGAGCTCCTATAATTCACCCCTCCACTTT; CDR3aa: CASSRQGMSSYNSPLHF
v_gene: TRBV6-1; d_gene: NA; len: 14; j_gene: TRBJ1-5; abundance: NA; CDR3nt: TGTGCCAGCAGTGATAGGGGGTATCGCCAGCCCCAGCATTTT; CDR3aa: CASSDRGYRQPQHF
v_gene: TRBV6-2/TRBV6-3; d_gene: NA; len: 11; j_gene: TRBJ2-7; abundance: many; CDR3nt: TGTGCCAGCACTAACTCCTACGAGCAGTACTTC; CDR3aa: CASTNSYEQYF
v_gene: TRBV4-2; d_gene: NA; len: 14; j_gene: TRBJ2-5; abundance: NA; CDR3nt: TGTGCCAGCAGCCAAGGGAGGCCAGTCGAGACCCAGTACTTC; CDR3aa: CASSQGRPVETQYF
v_gene: TRBV20-1; d_gene: NA; len: 12; j_gene: TRBJ2-3; abundance: NA; CDR3nt: TGCAGTGCTGGACAGCTCTGGGATACGCAGTATTTT; CDR3aa: CSAGQLWDTQYF
v_gene: TRBV4-1; d_gene: TRBD1; len: 15; j_gene: TRBJ2-4; abundance: NA; CDR3nt: TGCGCCAGCAGCCACACCGGACAGGGGATGATTACCCAGTACTTC; CDR3aa: CASSHTGQGMITQYF
v_gene: TRBV29-1; d_gene: NA; len: 9; j_gene: TRBJ1-5; abundance: NA; CDR3nt: TGCAGCGCATATCAGCCCCAGCATTTT; CDR3aa: CSAYQPQHF
v_gene: TRBV10-3; d_gene: NA; len: 12; j_gene: TRBJ2-7; abundance: NA; CDR3nt: TGTGCCATCAGCCCCGAAGGGTACGAGCAGTACTTC; CDR3aa: CAISPEGYEQYF
v_gene: TRBV4-1; d_gene: NA; len: 14; j_gene: TRBJ2-7; abundance: NA; CDR3nt: TGCGCCAGCAGCACCGGGACACCATACAATGAGCAGTACTTC; CDR3aa: CASSTGTPYNEQYF
v_gene: TRBV12-3/TRBV12-4; d_gene: NA; len: 15; j_gene: TRBJ1-6; abundance: once; CDR3nt: TGTGCCAGCAGTCAACGGACAGTTAGAGATTCACCCCTCCACTTT; CDR3aa: CASSQRTVRDSPLHF
v_gene: TRBV29-1; d_gene: TRBD2; len: 15; j_gene: TRBJ2-3; abundance: few; CDR3nt: TGCAGCGGCAGCGGGAAACGAGATAGCACAGATACGCAGTATTTT; CDR3aa: CSGSGKRDSTDTQYF
v_gene: TRBV6-5; d_gene: NA; len: 13; j_gene: TRBJ2-7; abundance: NA; CDR3nt: TGTGCCAGCAGTTACGTTCGATCCTACGAGCAGTACTTC; CDR3aa: CASSYVRSYEQYF
v_gene: TRBV25-1; d_gene: NA; len: 15; j_gene: TRBJ2-7; abundance: NA; CDR3nt: TGTGCCAGCAGTGAGCTCAGGGGCTCCTACAATGAGCAGTACTTC; CDR3aa: CASSELRGSYNEQYF
v_gene: TRBV10-3; d_gene: NA; len: 11; j_gene: TRBJ2-3; abundance: NA; CDR3nt: TGTGCCATCAGTGATCCCGAGTCGCAGTATTTT; CDR3aa: CAISDPESQYF
v_gene: TRBV11-2; d_gene: NA; len: 15; j_gene: TRBJ2-5; abundance: NA; CDR3nt: TGTGCCAGCAGCTTAAGGAGGGGGCAGGTAGAGACCCAGTACTTC; CDR3aa: CASSLRRGQVETQYF
v_gene: TRBV4-2; d_gene: NA; len: 18; j_gene: TRBJ2-3; abundance: NA; CDR3nt: TGTGCCAGCAGCCAAGCCCAGCAGGCGGGGGCACACACAGATACGCAGTATTTT; CDR3aa: CASSQAQQAGAHTDTQYF
v_gene: TRBV6-6; d_gene: NA; len: 10; j_gene: TRBJ2-7; abundance: NA; CDR3nt: TGTGCCACCGCGGCCCACGAGCAGTACTTC; CDR3aa: CATAAHEQYF
v_gene: TRBV12-3/TRBV12-4; d_gene: NA; len: 13; j_gene: TRBJ1-5; abundance: few; CDR3nt: TGTGCCAGCAGTTTAGCGTTCCGACAGCCCCAGCATTTT; CDR3aa: CASSLAFRQPQHF
v_gene: TRBV6-2/TRBV6-3; d_gene: NA; len: 13; j_gene: TRBJ2-3; abundance: NA; CDR3nt: TGTGCCAGCAGTCGGGCCCGCACAGATACGCAGTATTTT; CDR3aa: CASSRARTDTQYF
v_gene: TRBV3-1; d_gene: TRBD2; len: 15; j_gene: TRBJ2-1; abundance: NA; CDR3nt: TGTGCCAGCAGCCGAGGACTAGCGGGAGAGGGGGAGCAGTTCTTC; CDR3aa: CASSRGLAGEGEQFF
v_gene: TRBV12-3/TRBV12-4; d_gene: NA; len: 16; j_gene: TRBJ2-4; abundance: few; CDR3nt: TGTGCCAGCAGTTTTCCTGGTGGGTTAGGCAAAAACATTCAGTACTTC; CDR3aa: CASSFPGGLGKNIQYF
v_gene: TRBV6-2/TRBV6-3; d_gene: NA; len: 16; j_gene: TRBJ1-5; abundance: NA; CDR3nt: TGTGCCAGCAGCCGGGACACCCCTCAGGGGAATCAGCCCCAGCATTTT; CDR3aa: CASSRDTPQGNQPQHF
v_gene: TRBV6-2/TRBV6-3; d_gene: NA; len: 17; j_gene: TRBJ1-2; abundance: NA; CDR3nt: TGTGCCAGCTCCCTAGGGACGAACCTCCCTACGTACTATGGCTACACCTTC; CDR3aa: CASSLGTNLPTYYGYTF
v_gene: TRBV25-1; d_gene: NA; len: 16; j_gene: TRBJ2-6; abundance: NA; CDR3nt: TGTGCCAGCAGTGAAACTAGGAAGAATGGGGCCAACGTCCTGACTTTC; CDR3aa: CASSETRKNGANVLTF
v_gene: TRBV4-1; d_gene: NA; len: 14; j_gene: TRBJ2-1; abundance: NA; CDR3nt: TGCGCCAGCAGCAGGCCAGGGATCCACAATGAGCAGTTCTTC; CDR3aa: CASSRPGIHNEQFF
v_gene: TRBV27; d_gene: NA; len: 13; j_gene: TRBJ1-1; abundance: few; CDR3nt: TGTGCCAGCAGTTATCCGGGTTTCACTGAAGCTTTCTTT; CDR3aa: CASSYPGFTEAFF
v_gene: TRBV5-1; d_gene: TRBD1; len: 16; j_gene: TRBJ1-2; abundance: NA; CDR3nt: TGCGCCAGCAGCCCCCAACCGGGACAGATCTCCCATGGCTACACCTTC; CDR3aa: CASSPQPGQISHGYTF
v_gene: TRBV2; d_gene: TRBD1; len: 17; j_gene: TRBJ2-7; abundance: NA; CDR3nt: TGTGCCAGCAGTGCCCCCCGGACAGGGCAGTTCGGCTACGAGCAGTACTTC; CDR3aa: CASSAPRTGQFGYEQYF